The clone carrying this T cell receptor beta chain was counted only a few times. From the 5' RACE reads, TCRdb called clonotypes with MiXCR, one entry per CDR3 protein. The table has about 460,000 distinct CDR3 sequences, 11% to 15% seen once. The source of the sample is a study of identical twins. The same data also went into a second study, on yellow fever vaccine responses in identical twins.

This TCR came from a woman aged 18-30 years in good health. The material sequenced was CD4+ T cells sorted from blood.

CDR3 region: CASRRAGGSPDTQYF. CDR3 DNA: TGTGCCAGCAGACGAGCGGGGGGGTCACCAGATACGCAGTATTTT. The rearrangement links TRBV7-9 to TRBJ2-3; 10 bases align to TRBD2. This CDR3 comprises 15 residues. The germline gives CDR1 SEHNR, CDR2 FQNEAQ (reference sequence). V gave up 6 bases and J gave up 4 bases; unmatched junction bases: 7.